The T cell receptor beta chain described here comes from a study of post-analysis software for immune sequencing data. Study in general: Recorded subtypes: relapsing-remitting, secondary progressive, progressive-relapsing; some patients unannotated.

This clonotype was observed many times. Antigen specificity is unknown. Sequencing libraries made from TCR beta cDNA carried unique molecular identifiers. T cells numbering about 0.85 to 10 million gave rise to 500,000 or so cDNA molecules. TCRdb called the PCR reads again in MiXCR, with one record for every CDR3 protein. The sample consists of a few hundred thousand distinct CDR3 sequences, 36% of them appearing once. Study-level results: Pronounced co-clustering by F measure was evident among identically batched samples. Patients used roughly five TRBV segments, including TRBV5-6, TRBV5-1 and TRBV20-1, more often than controls. For normalized Chao1 diversity, multiple sclerosis patients scored significantly lower than controls did.

V shed 2 bases and J 5 bases; nucleotides not matched to a gene: 7. From germline, CDR1 is SEHNR and CDR2 FQNEAQ (reference sequence). The CDR3 runs 16 residues. V usage is TRBV7-9 and J usage is TRBJ2-1, with 9 bases lining up with TRBD2. This TCR was sampled from a girl aged 5-17 years with multiple sclerosis. The sample comprised blood. The CDR3 bases are TGTGCCAGCAGCTTACTAGCGGGATTCCAGGACAATGAGCAGTTCTTC. Its protein is CASSLLAGFQDNEQFF.